This T cell receptor beta chain was obtained from a study of graft-versus-host responses after intestinal transplantation. On this clone: The target antigen is unknown.

The length of the CDR3 is 12 residues. The V gene lost 3 bases and the J gene lost 10 bases, with 11 bases spanning the gap. The germline gives CDR1 SGHTA, CDR2 FQGTGA. The repertoire was sequenced with immunoSEQ multiplex PCR; TCRdb's copy has only in-frame clones and lacks some. The sample holds around 76,000 clones, approximately 93% seen once. Findings of the study overall: Among recipient marrow samples, GvH clones were found; some appeared first in ileum or blood.

The sequence was obtained from a human donor who received an intestinal transplant. The V gene is TRBV7-3, the J gene TRBJ2-3; D is undetermined. This sample comprised unstimulated CD8+ T cells sorted from spleen or lymph node cells, obtained before intestinal transplant. The CDR3 region has the DNA TGTGCCAGCAGCTTGTCGGGTCGGCCGCAGTATTTT. Protein sequence: CASSLSGRPQYF.